This T cell receptor beta chain was identified during a study of T cell changes during pregnancy in multiple sclerosis. Here immunoSEQ multiplex PCR was the method, and the copy in TCRdb shows in-frame clones only, minus some. Of tens of thousands of clones listed, over 85% are singletons. Here the sequenced sample was peripheral blood, taken after pregnancy. This sequence was found in a female donor in good health, enrolled as a control in a pregnancy study.

The CDR3, as DNA: TGCAGCCTCGGGGATATGAACACTGAAGCTTTCTTT. Translated, it gives CSLGDMNTEAFF. The chain employs TRBV29-1 and TRBJ1-1; D gene uncertain. Germline V lookup: CDR1 SQVTM, CDR2 ANQGSEA. CDR3 size: 12 residues. V was clipped by 8 bases and J by 0 bases, with 10 bases between them.